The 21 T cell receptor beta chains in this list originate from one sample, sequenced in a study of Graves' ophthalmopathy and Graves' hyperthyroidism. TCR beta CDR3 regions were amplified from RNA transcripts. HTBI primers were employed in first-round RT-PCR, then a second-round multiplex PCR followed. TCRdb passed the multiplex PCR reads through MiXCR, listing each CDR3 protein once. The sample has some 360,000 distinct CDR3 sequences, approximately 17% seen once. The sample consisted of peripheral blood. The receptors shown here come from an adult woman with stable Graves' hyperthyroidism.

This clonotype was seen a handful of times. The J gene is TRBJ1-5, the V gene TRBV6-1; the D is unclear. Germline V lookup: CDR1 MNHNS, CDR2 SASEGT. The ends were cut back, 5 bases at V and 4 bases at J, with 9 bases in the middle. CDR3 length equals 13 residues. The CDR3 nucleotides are TGTGCCAGCAGTACGGGCCCAAATCAGCCCCAGCATTTT. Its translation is CASSTGPNQPQHF.

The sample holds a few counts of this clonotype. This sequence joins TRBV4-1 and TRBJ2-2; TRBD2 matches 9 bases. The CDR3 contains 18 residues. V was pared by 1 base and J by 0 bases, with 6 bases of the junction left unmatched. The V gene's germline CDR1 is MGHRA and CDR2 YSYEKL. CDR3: CASSQAPREGTNTGELFF. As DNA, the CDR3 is TGCGCCAGCAGCCAAGCTCCGCGGGAGGGGACGAACACCGGGGAGCTGTTTTTT.

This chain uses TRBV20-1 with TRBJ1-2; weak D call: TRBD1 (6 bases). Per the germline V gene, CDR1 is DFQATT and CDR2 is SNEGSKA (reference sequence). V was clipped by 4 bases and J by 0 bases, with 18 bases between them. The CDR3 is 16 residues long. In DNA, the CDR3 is TGCAGTGCTAAACCGAGGACAGTTCAAGCTAACTATGGCTACACCTTC. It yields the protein CSAKPRTVQANYGYTF.

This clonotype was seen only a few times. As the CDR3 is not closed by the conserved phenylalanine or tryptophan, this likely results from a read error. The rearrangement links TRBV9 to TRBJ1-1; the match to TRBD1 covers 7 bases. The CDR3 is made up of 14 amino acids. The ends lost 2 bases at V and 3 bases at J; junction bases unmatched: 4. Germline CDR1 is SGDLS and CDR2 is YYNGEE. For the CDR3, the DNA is TGTGCCAGCAGCGTCTCAGGGGGGCACACTGAAGCTTTCTAT. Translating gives CASSVSGGHTEAFY.

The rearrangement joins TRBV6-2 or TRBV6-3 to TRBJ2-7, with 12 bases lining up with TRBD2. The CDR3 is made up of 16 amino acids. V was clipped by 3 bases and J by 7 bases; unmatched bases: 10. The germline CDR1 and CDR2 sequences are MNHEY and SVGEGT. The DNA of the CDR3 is TGTGCCAGCAGTTATTTCGGACTAGCGGGACTTGGGGAGCAGTACTTC. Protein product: CASSYFGLAGLGEQYF.

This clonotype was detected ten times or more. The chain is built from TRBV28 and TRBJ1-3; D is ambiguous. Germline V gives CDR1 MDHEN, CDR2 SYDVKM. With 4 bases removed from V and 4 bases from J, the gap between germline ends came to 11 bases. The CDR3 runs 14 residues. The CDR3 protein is CASSSRYQGNTIYF. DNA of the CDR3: TGTGCCAGCAGTTCCCGATATCAAGGAAACACCATATATTTT.

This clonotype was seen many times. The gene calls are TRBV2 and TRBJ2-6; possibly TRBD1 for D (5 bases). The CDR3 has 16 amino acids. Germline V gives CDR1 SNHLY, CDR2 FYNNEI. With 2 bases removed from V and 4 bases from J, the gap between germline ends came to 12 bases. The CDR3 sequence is CASSELKGRGANVLTF. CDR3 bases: TGTGCCAGCAGTGAATTGAAGGGGCGGGGGGCCAACGTCCTGACTTTC.

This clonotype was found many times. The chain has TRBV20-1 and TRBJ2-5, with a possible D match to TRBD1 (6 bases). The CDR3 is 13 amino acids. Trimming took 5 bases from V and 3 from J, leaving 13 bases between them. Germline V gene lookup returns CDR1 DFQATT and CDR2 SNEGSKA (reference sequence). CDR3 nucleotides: TGCAGTGCTCCAGGACAGACGGAAGAGACCCAGTACTTC. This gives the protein CSAPGQTEETQYF.

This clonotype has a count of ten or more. CDR3 nucleotide sequence: TGTGCCAGCAGACCGGGCACCGGCAATCAGCCCCAGCATTTT. This sequence encodes CASRPGTGNQPQHF. The chain recombines TRBV6-1 with TRBJ1-5; D gene ambiguous. Germline V CDR1 and CDR2: MNHNS, SASEGT. With 6 bases removed from V and 2 bases from J, the gap between germline ends came to 11 bases. The length of the CDR3 is 14 residues.

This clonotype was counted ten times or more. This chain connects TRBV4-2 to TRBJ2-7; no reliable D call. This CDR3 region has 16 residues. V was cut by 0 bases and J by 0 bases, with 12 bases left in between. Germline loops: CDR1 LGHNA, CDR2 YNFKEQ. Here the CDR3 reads CASSQEILDGSYEQYF. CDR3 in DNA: TGTGCCAGCAGCCAAGAGATTTTGGACGGCTCCTACGAGCAGTACTTC.

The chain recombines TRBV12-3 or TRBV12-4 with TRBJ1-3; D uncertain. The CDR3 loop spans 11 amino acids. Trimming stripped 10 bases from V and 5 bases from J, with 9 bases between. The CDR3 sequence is CATKGRNTIYF. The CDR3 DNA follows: TGTGCCACCAAGGGAAGAAACACCATATATTTT.

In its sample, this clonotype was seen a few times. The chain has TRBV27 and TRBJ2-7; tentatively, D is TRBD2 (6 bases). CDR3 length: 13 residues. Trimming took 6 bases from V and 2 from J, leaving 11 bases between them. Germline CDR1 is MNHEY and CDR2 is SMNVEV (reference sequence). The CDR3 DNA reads TGTGCCAGCAGGGGACTTCCAACCTACGAGCAGTACTTC. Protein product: CASRGLPTYEQYF.

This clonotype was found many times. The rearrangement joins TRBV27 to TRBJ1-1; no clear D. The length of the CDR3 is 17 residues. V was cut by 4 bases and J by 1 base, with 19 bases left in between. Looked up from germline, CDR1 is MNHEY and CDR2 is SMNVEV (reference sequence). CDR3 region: CASSSSPWTPRNTEAFF. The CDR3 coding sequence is TGTGCCAGCAGTTCCTCCCCGTGGACCCCTAGGAACACTGAAGCTTTCTTT.

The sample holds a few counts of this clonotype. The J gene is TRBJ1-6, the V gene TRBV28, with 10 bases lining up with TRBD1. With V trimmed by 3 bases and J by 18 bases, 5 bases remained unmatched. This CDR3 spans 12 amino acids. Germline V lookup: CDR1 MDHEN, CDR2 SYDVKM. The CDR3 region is CASSLTGGVTHF. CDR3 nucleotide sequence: TGTGCCAGCAGTTTGACAGGGGGCGTCACCCACTTT. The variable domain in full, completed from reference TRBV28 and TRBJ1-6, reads DVKVTQSSRYLVKRTGEKVFLECVQDMDHENMFWYRQDPGLGLRLIYFSYDVKMKEKGDIPEGYSVSREKKERFSLILESASTNQTSMYLCASSLTGGVTHFGNGTRLTVT.

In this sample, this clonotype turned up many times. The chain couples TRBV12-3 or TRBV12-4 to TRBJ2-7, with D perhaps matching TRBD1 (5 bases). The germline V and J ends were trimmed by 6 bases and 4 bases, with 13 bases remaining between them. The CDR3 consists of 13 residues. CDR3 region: CASRRGRAYEQYF. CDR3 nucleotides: TGTGCCAGCAGAAGAGGCAGGGCGTACGAGCAGTACTTC.

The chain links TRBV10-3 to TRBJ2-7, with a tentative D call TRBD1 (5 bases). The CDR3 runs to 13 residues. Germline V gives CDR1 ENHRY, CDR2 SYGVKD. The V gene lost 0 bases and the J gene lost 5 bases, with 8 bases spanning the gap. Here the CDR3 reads CAISESRVDEQYF. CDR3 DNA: TGTGCCATCAGTGAGTCCAGGGTCGACGAGCAGTACTTC.

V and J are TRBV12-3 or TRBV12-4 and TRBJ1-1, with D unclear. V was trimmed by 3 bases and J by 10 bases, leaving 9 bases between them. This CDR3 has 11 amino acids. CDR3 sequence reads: CASSFSEGAFF. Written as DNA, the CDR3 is TGTGCCAGCAGTTTCAGTGAGGGAGCTTTCTTT.

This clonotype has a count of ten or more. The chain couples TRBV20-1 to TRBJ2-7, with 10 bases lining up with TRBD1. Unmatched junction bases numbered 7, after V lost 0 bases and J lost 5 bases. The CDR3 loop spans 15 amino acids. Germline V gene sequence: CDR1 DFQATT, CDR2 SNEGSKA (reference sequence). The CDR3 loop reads CSARDPGQGVNEQYF. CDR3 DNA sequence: TGCAGTGCTAGAGACCCCGGACAGGGGGTGAACGAGCAGTACTTC.

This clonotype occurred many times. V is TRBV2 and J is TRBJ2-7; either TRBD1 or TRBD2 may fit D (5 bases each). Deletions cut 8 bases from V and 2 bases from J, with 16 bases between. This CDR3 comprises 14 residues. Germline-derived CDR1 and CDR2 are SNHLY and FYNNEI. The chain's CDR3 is CASYDGDPTYEQYF. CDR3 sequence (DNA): TGTGCCAGCTACGACGGGGACCCTACCTACGAGCAGTACTTC. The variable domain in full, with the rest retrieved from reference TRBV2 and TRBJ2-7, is EPEVTQTPSHQVTQMGQEVILRCVPISNHLYFYWYRQILGQKVEFLVSFYNNEISEKSEIFDDQFSVERPDGSNFTLKIRSTKLEDSAMYFCASYDGDPTYEQYFGPGTRLTVT.

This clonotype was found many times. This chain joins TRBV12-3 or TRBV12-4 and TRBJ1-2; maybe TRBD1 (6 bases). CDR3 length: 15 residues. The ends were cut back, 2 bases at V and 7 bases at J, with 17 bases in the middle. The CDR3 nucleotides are TGTGCCAGCAGTTTATGGGGGGGCGCCTCTACTGGCTACACCTTC. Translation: CASSLWGGASTGYTF.

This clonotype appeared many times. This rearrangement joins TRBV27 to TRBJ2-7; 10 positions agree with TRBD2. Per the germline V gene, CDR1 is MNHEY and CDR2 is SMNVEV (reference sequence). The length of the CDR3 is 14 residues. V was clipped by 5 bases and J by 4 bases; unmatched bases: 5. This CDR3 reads CASSAAGGLYEQYF. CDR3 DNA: TGTGCCAGCAGTGCAGCGGGAGGGTTGTACGAGCAGTACTTC.